The next 25 T cell receptor beta chains were all read from a single sample in a study of T cells in Graves' hyperthyroidism and ophthalmopathy. RNA transcripts yielded amplified TCR beta CDR3 regions. When the TCR CDR3 underwent first-round RT-PCR, the HTBI primer set was used. TCRdb passed the multiplex PCR reads through MiXCR, listing each CDR3 protein once. The sample has hundreds of thousands of distinct CDR3 sequences, more than 11% seen once. Specimen: blood. These receptors all stem from a woman in her thirties with Graves' hyperthyroidism that later progressed to Graves' ophthalmopathy.

This clonotype was detected a few times. The chain is built from TRBV5-1 and TRBJ2-7; tentative D call: TRBD1 (7 bases). CDR1 and CDR2 (germline): SGHRS, YFSETQ. CDR3 length: 14 residues. The V end lost 2 bases, the J end lost 2 bases, and 11 bases lay between the germline ends. The CDR3 here is CASSFSGGPYEQYF. CDR3 sequence (DNA): TGCGCCAGCAGCTTCTCAGGGGGGCCCTACGAGCAGTACTTC.

This clonotype was recorded a few times. CDR3: CSVGLAGFYEQYF. CDR3 nucleotides: TGCAGCGTCGGACTAGCGGGGTTCTACGAGCAGTACTTC. This chain uses TRBV29-1 with TRBJ2-7, with 12 bases fitting TRBD2. Losses at the gene ends were 6 bases for V and 3 bases for J; bases not matched to a gene: 3. CDR3 length: 13 residues. CDR1 is SQVTM, CDR2 ANQGSEA, per germline.

This sequence joins TRBV18 and TRBJ1-1, with 9 bases fitting TRBD1. CDR3 length: 16 amino acids. The V segment lost 3 bases and the J segment 0 bases; nucleotides outside the gene matches: 5. CDR1 is KGHSH, CDR2 LQKENI, per germline. The DNA of the CDR3 is TGTGCCAGCTCACCTGGACAGGGGATTATGAACACTGAAGCTTTCTTT. This sequence encodes CASSPGQGIMNTEAFF.

The chain employs TRBV20-1 and TRBJ2-1; D unresolved. The CDR3 is 12 residues long. Trimming cost V 5 bases and J 1 base, with 6 bases left between them. The V gene's germline CDR1 is DFQATT and CDR2 SNEGSKA (reference sequence). The CDR3 here is CSAVVSYNEQFF. CDR3 DNA: TGCAGTGCTGTAGTTTCCTACAATGAGCAGTTCTTC.

This clonotype was counted ten times or more. This chain joins TRBV2 and TRBJ2-7; TRBD2 might be the D (5 bases). The V end was cut by 4 bases, the J end by 7 bases, with 8 bases between. Germline V gives CDR1 SNHLY, CDR2 FYNNEI. This CDR3 contains 11 residues. CDR3 region: CASSGAGEQYF. CDR3 sequence (DNA): TGTGCCAGCAGTGGCGCGGGTGAGCAGTACTTC.

This clonotype was seen many times. The chain has TRBV28 and TRBJ1-2, with D possibly being TRBD1 (6 bases). V was pared by 5 bases and J by 3 bases, with 19 bases between. This CDR3 spans 16 amino acids. In germline, CDR1 is MDHEN, CDR2 SYDVKM. The CDR3 nucleotides are TGTGCCAGCAGTGGGGAGGGGGTGAGAGAGGACTATGGCTACACCTTC. Translation: CASSGEGVREDYGYTF.

The rearrangement uses TRBV3-1 and TRBJ1-3; D unclear. Germline V gene data show CDR1 as LGHDT and CDR2 as YNNKEL (reference sequence). Between the trimmed V and J ends, which lost 4 bases and 0 bases, there was a span of 13 bases. The CDR3 extends over 16 amino acids. The CDR3 reads CASSPVGDSSGNTIYF. The CDR3 coding sequence is TGTGCCAGCAGCCCCGTTGGGGATAGCTCTGGAAACACCATATATTTT.

There are a few counts of this clonotype. J is TRBJ1-5 and V is TRBV6-1; D is unresolved. The CDR3 has 15 residues. The ends were cut back, 6 bases at V and 1 base at J, with 13 bases in the middle. Germline V lookup: CDR1 MNHNS, CDR2 SASEGT. As DNA, the CDR3 is TGTGCCAGCAGCTCGGCTGGGATCAGCAATCAGCCCCAGCATTTT. Translated, it gives CASSSAGISNQPQHF.

The table lists this clonotype with many counts. The V call is TRBV6-1, the J call TRBJ1-6; D possibly corresponds to TRBD1 (6 bases). This CDR3 has 18 residues. The V and J ends lost 5 bases and 1 base respectively, with 18 bases between them. Germline V gene lookup returns CDR1 MNHNS and CDR2 SASEGT. The CDR3 sequence: CASSSHRVGASYNSPLHF. As DNA, the CDR3 is TGTGCCAGCAGTAGCCACAGGGTTGGGGCTTCCTATAATTCACCCCTCCACTTT.

The table lists this clonotype with many counts. The chain couples TRBV28 to TRBJ2-2, with D uncertain. The CDR3 is made up of 13 amino acids. Trimming took 7 bases from V and 6 from J, leaving 12 bases between them. Germline-derived CDR1 and CDR2 are MDHEN and SYDVKM. In nucleotides, the CDR3 is TGTGCCAGCATCGGCGTCACCCCCGGGGAGCTGTTTTTT. This encodes CASIGVTPGELFF.

This clonotype was counted many times. The gene calls are TRBV29-1 and TRBJ1-1; D not certain. V dropped 4 bases and J dropped 9 bases, with 12 bases sitting between them. There are 11 residues in the CDR3. Germline CDR1 SQVTM, CDR2 ANQGSEA. The CDR3 sequence is CSVGGALKAFF. For the CDR3, the DNA is TGCAGCGTTGGGGGAGCTTTAAAAGCTTTCTTT.

This clonotype was picked up many times. The genes are TRBV6-2 or TRBV6-3 and TRBJ2-1, with 7 positions matching TRBD1. After removal of 1 base from V and 6 bases from J, the junction contained 3 bases not matched to a gene. Germline V gene sequence: CDR1 MNHEY, CDR2 SVGEGT. The CDR3 is 14 amino acids. The CDR3, as DNA: TGTGCCAGCAGTTACTGGACAGGTAGCAATGAGCAGTTCTTC. This sequence encodes CASSYWTGSNEQFF.

This clonotype has just a few counts. This chain uses TRBV5-1 with TRBJ2-1; 8 bases line up with TRBD2. The CDR3 loop spans 17 amino acids. Germline lookup yields CDR1 SGHRS and CDR2 YFSETQ. The V segment lost 4 bases and the J segment 6 bases; nucleotides outside the gene matches: 15. CDR3 sequence: CASSAGPSGWVGNEQFF. The CDR3 DNA is TGCGCCAGCAGCGCCGGTCCTAGCGGGTGGGTCGGCAATGAGCAGTTCTTC.

This clonotype was seen at least ten times. The chain links TRBV6-1 to TRBJ1-2; D is perhaps TRBD1 (6 bases). Germline lookup yields CDR1 MNHNS and CDR2 SASEGT. V lost 0 bases and J 4 bases, leaving 15 bases between the germline ends. The CDR3 sequence is 16 residues long. CDR3 sequence: CASSEAQGMGSYGYTF. Here the CDR3 DNA reads TGTGCCAGCAGTGAAGCGCAGGGGATGGGCTCCTATGGCTACACCTTC.

Ten or more counts support this clonotype. The rearrangement joins TRBV12-3 or TRBV12-4 to TRBJ2-1; possibly TRBD2 for D (5 bases). V was pared by 6 bases and J by 10 bases, with 16 bases between. This CDR3 has 13 amino acids. CDR3 sequence: CASSFDARGEQFF. CDR3 sequence (DNA): TGTGCCAGCAGCTTTGACGCCCGCGGGGAGCAGTTCTTC.

On this clonotype itself: Here the CDR3 omits its conserved ending phenylalanine or tryptophan, so a read error is the likely source. The V and J genes are TRBV18 and TRBJ2-5; possibly TRBD1 for D (5 bases). The CDR3 spans 14 residues. Per germline, CDR1 KGHSH and CDR2 LQKENI. V lost 5 bases and J 2 bases, leaving 12 bases between the germline ends. The CDR3 region is CASSKDSFQETQYL. The CDR3 DNA sequence: TGTGCCAGCTCAAAAGACAGCTTTCAAGAGACCCAGTACCTC.

This clonotype occurred many times. The chain carries TRBV12-5 and TRBJ1-3, with no clear D. Germline CDR1 reads LGHNT; CDR2 reads FRNRAP. This CDR3 region has 18 residues. V shed 0 bases and J shed 0 bases, with 15 bases lying between them. CDR3 loop: CASGLVLSGSVSGNTIYF. Written as DNA, the CDR3 is TGTGCTAGTGGTTTGGTACTCTCGGGCAGCGTCTCTGGAAACACCATATATTTT. Using reference TRBV12-5 and TRBJ1-3 for the parts outside the CDR3, the full variable domain is DARVTQTPRHKVTEMGQEVTMRCQPILGHNTVFWYRQTMMQGLELLAYFRNRAPLDDSGMPKDRFSAEMPDATLATLKIQPSEPRDSAVYFCASGLVLSGSVSGNTIYFGEGSWLTVV.

V is TRBV20-1 and J is TRBJ2-7, with 11 bases lining up with TRBD2. CDR1 is DFQATT and CDR2 is SNEGSKA in the germline V gene (reference sequence). V lost 5 bases, J lost 3 bases, and 6 bases stayed unmatched. The CDR3 has 14 amino acids. The chain's CDR3 is CSADPGLADYEQYF. The DNA of the CDR3 is TGCAGTGCTGACCCGGGACTAGCGGACTACGAGCAGTACTTC.

This clonotype was seen more than once but under ten times. The chain couples TRBV18 to TRBJ2-7; 10 bases match TRBD1. The CDR3 contains 15 residues. CDR1 is KGHSH, CDR2 LQKENI, per germline. V dropped 4 bases and J dropped 3; count of bases not matched to a gene: 6. CDR3 sequence (DNA): TGTGCCAGCTCACTTCGACAGGGGGCGGGCTACGAGCAGTACTTC. The encoded protein is CASSLRQGAGYEQYF.

This clonotype was seen repeatedly, ten times or more. The CDR3, as DNA: TGTGCCAGCAGCGTAGAGGACGGGGTCTACGAGCAGTACTTC. It translates to CASSVEDGVYEQYF. The rearrangement links TRBV9 to TRBJ2-7; the D gene is possibly TRBD2 (5 bases). In germline, CDR1 is SGDLS, CDR2 YYNGEE. Between the trimmed V and J ends, which lost 0 bases and 3 bases, there was a span of 10 bases. This CDR3 comprises 14 residues.

Note on this clonotype: One end of the junction is discordant with germline, which a read error may explain. The gene calls are TRBV7-9 and TRBJ2-2; D uncertain. Germline V CDR1 and CDR2: SEHNR, FQNEAQ (reference sequence). This CDR3 comprises 15 residues. In nucleotides, the CDR3 is TGTGCCAGCAGCTTGCCGCGGTCGAACGCCGGGGAGCTGTTTTTT. It is translated as CASSLPRSNAGELFF.

This clonotype was seen ten or more times. The chain recombines TRBV5-8 with TRBJ2-2; D is unclear. CDR1 and CDR2 (germline): SGHTS, YDEGEE. V was cut by 0 bases and J by 1 base, with 4 bases left in between. The CDR3 loop spans 14 amino acids. This CDR3 reads CASSLVGNTGELFF. Written as DNA, the CDR3 is TGTGCCAGCAGCTTGGTAGGGAACACCGGGGAGCTGTTTTTT.

V gene TRBV27 combines with J gene TRBJ1-1, with D unclear. The germline V gene encodes CDR1 MNHEY and CDR2 SMNVEV (reference sequence). The V end lost 4 bases, the J end lost 2 bases, and 8 bases lay between the germline ends. The CDR3 contains 13 residues. As DNA, the CDR3 is TGTGCCAGCAGTTGGAAGCAAAACACTGAAGCTTTCTTT. Residues: CASSWKQNTEAFF.

The table lists this clonotype with many counts. CDR3 coding DNA: TGCAGTGCTAGGACGGAGACCTACGAGCAGTACTTC. Amino acid sequence: CSARTETYEQYF. This chain connects TRBV20-1 to TRBJ2-7, with no clear D. Germline V CDR1 and CDR2: DFQATT, SNEGSKA (reference sequence). CDR3 length equals 12 residues. V was clipped by 3 bases and J by 2 bases, with 8 bases between them.

The chain combines TRBV28 with TRBJ1-1, with D unresolved. There are 13 residues in the CDR3. Germline V gives CDR1 MDHEN, CDR2 SYDVKM. V was shortened by 7 bases and J by 0 bases, with 9 bases between the two germline ends. CDR3 sequence: CASKRPVNTEAFF. The CDR3 coding sequence is TGTGCCAGCAAGCGACCGGTGAACACTGAAGCTTTCTTT.